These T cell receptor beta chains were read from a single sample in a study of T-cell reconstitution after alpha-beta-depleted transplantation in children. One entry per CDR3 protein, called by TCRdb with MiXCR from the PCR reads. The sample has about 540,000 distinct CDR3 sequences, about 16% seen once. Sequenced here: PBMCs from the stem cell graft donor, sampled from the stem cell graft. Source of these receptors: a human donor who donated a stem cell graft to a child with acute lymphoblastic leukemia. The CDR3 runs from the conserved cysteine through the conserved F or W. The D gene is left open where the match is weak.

cdr3_aa: CASTVYRADEKLFF
v_call: TRBV7-2
d_call: .

cdr3_aa: CASSPKGQGPTYNEQFF
v_call: TRBV13
d_call: TRBD1

cdr3_aa: CASSWTSGKETQYF
v_call: TRBV7-8
d_call: TRBD2

cdr3_aa: CASSQDRLAGGPAGEQYF
v_call: TRBV4-1
d_call: .

cdr3_aa: CSADDSGRIADTQYF
v_call: TRBV20-1
d_call: TRBD2

cdr3_aa: CASSLLDRGSGEQYF
v_call: TRBV7-6
d_call: TRBD1

cdr3_aa: CASSPPGRASYEQYF
v_call: TRBV27
d_call: .

cdr3_aa: CASPPLEPGGSQDDTQYF
v_call: TRBV6-1
d_call: TRBD2

cdr3_aa: CTSSQGTTADTSPGEQYF
v_call: TRBV3-1
d_call: TRBD2

cdr3_aa: CASSLPDGTSGNTIYF
v_call: TRBV5-1
d_call: .

cdr3_aa: CASTRAGGYNEQFF
v_call: TRBV5-1
d_call: TRBD2

cdr3_aa: CASSPAPSNEQYF
v_call: TRBV11-3
d_call: .

cdr3_aa: CASSFLMGSQGYEQYF
v_call: TRBV12-3/TRBV12-4
d_call: .